One T cell receptor (beta chain) is described in this entry. The V segment lost 10 bases and the J segment 4 bases; nucleotides outside the gene matches: 8. The germline gives CDR1 MNHEY, CDR2 SVGAGI. This CDR3 has 15 residues. Authors' analysis steps: Estimation of nucleated cell counts was performed using reference gene primer amplification. Clones were sequenced by immunoSEQ multiplex PCR, and TCRdb holds only the in-frame ones, with some missing. For V, J and clone size, that table is used; D and trimming come from the DNA. The sample includes tens of thousands of clones, about 80% of them seen just once. This sample was taken from a study of blood T cell repertoires in COVID-19.

The chain uses TRBV6-5 and TRBJ1-6, with TRBD1 matching 9 bases. What was sequenced was peripheral blood. This TCR came from an older man with acute or convalescent COVID-19. CDR3 residues: CATRDRALYNSPLHF. DNA of the CDR3: TGTGCCACCAGGGACAGGGCGCTATATAATTCACCCCTCCACTTT.